Listed below are T cell receptor beta chains from one sample, sequenced in a study of T cell repertoires in cytomegalovirus infection. These receptors have no identified antigens. TCRdb itself ran the reads through MiXCR, one entry per CDR3 protein. In the table there are just under 500,000 distinct CDR3 sequences, 30% to 35% of which are singletons. The sample was cultured PBMCs, taken from culture after CMV antigen stimulation. The receptor source for this set is a human donor in good health (CMV status not recorded). Some clones in this sample may be carry-over from other donors' samples. Each CDR3 is given with its conserved first and last residue. A D gene is named only where the DNA matches it firmly. Not all rows give a size; the values are once, few, many and, for expanded clones, a class.

NA,NA,TRBJ1-2,TRBV29-1,TGCAGCGTTGAGCCTCGCAAGATCGCTAACTATGGCTACACCTTC,CSVEPRKIANYGYTF
NA,TRBD1,TRBJ2-3,TRBV7-8,TGTGCCAGCAGCCGACCAGGGACAGTATCAGATACGCAGTATTTT,CASSRPGTVSDTQYF
NA,TRBD2,TRBJ2-2,TRBV5-3,TGTGCCAGCAGCGGGGGGGCACTAGCGGGAGTCACCGGGGAGCTGTTTTTT,CASSGGALAGVTGELFF
many,NA,TRBJ2-1,TRBV6-1,TGTGCCAGCAGCCAACAGGGTCCCAATGAGCAGTTCTTC,CASSQQGPNEQFF
many,NA,TRBJ1-1,TRBV13,TGTGCCAGCAGCTTAGAGCTAGGGGTGAACACTGAAGCTTTCTTT,CASSLELGVNTEAFF
NA,TRBD1,TRBJ2-7,TRBV2,TGTGCCAGCAGTGGTTCCCGGACAGGGAGCTCCTACGAGCAGTACTTC,CASSGSRTGSSYEQYF
NA,NA,TRBJ2-7,TRBV15,TGTGCCACCAGCAGAGAAGTGGGATCGACCTACGAGCAGTACTTC,CATSREVGSTYEQYF
NA,NA,TRBJ1-5,TRBV28,TGTGCCAGCAAGAGGGTGAACCAGCCCCAGCATTTT,CASKRVNQPQHF
NA,TRBD2,TRBJ2-3,TRBV20-1,TGCAGTGCTAGAGATACCGCTAGCGGGGGAATGTTGACGCAGTATTTT,CSARDTASGGMLTQYF
few,NA,TRBJ1-1,TRBV12-3/TRBV12-4,TGTGCCAGCAGTAGAGTAAATGCGGCTTTCTTT,CASSRVNAAFF
many,NA,TRBJ1-1,TRBV7-2,TGTGCCAGCAGTTCGGGGACCTACCAGACTGAAGCTTTCTTT,CASSSGTYQTEAFF
NA,NA,TRBJ2-5,TRBV27,TGTGCCAGCAGTCCCAAGTACCAAGAGACCCAGTACTTC,CASSPKYQETQYF
NA,TRBD2,TRBJ2-1,TRBV6-2/TRBV6-3,TGTGCCGGCAGCCGACTAGCGGGAGTGTCTGAGCAGTTCTTC,CAGSRLAGVSEQFF
few,NA,TRBJ1-1,TRBV7-2,TGTGCCAGCAGCGCCTGGGGGTTTCAGACTGAAGCTTTCTTT,CASSAWGFQTEAFF
NA,NA,TRBJ2-1,TRBV9,TGTGCCAGCAGCGAGTACAGCGGAGCCCACAATGAGCAGTTCTTC,CASSEYSGAHNEQFF
NA,NA,TRBJ2-1,TRBV4-3,TGCGCCAGCAGCCAGACCTCTACTAGTCGCGAGCAGTTCTTC,CASSQTSTSREQFF
NA,TRBD1,TRBJ2-2,TRBV4-3,TGCGCCAGCAGCCTCGGACAGGGGGCGAGCACCGGGGAGCTGTTTTTT,CASSLGQGASTGELFF
NA,NA,TRBJ2-3,TRBV5-6,TGTGCCAGCAGCTTGGTACTAGCTAGCACAGATACGCAGTATTTT,CASSLVLASTDTQYF
NA,TRBD2,TRBJ2-3,TRBV29-1,TGCAGCGACCTAGCGGGGTTCACAGATACGCAGTATTTT,CSDLAGFTDTQYF
many,TRBD2,TRBJ2-3,TRBV7-2,TGTGCCAGCAGCTCGACTAGCGGGGCTATCACAGATACGCAGTATTTT,CASSSTSGAITDTQYF
NA,TRBD1,TRBJ2-7,TRBV29-1,TGCAGCGTTGGGACAGGAGTTTACGAGCAGTACTTC,CSVGTGVYEQYF
many,TRBD2,TRBJ2-5,TRBV7-2,TGTGCCAGCAGCCCCCGTGGTAGCGGGGCCCTCCAAGAGACCCAGTACTTC,CASSPRGSGALQETQYF
few,TRBD2,TRBJ2-3,TRBV7-2,TGTGCCAGCAGCACTACTAGCGGGAGGGGCACAGATACGCAGTATTTT,CASSTTSGRGTDTQYF
few,TRBD2,TRBJ2-1,TRBV4-1,TGCGCCAGCAGCCAAGGTGGGATAGCGGGAGGCACCGAGCAGTTCTTC,CASSQGGIAGGTEQFF
NA,TRBD2,TRBJ2-5,TRBV4-1,TGCGCCAGCAGCCAAACTAGCGGGATTCGCGAGACCCAGTACTTC,CASSQTSGIRETQYF
NA,NA,TRBJ2-2,TRBV20-1,TGCAGTGCTAGACCACAGGGTCCCAACACCGGGGAGCTGTTTTTT,CSARPQGPNTGELFF
NA,NA,TRBJ1-1,TRBV5-1,TGCGCCAGCAGCCAAACAACAGGGCCTACTGAAGCTTTCTTT,CASSQTTGPTEAFF
NA,NA,TRBJ1-1,TRBV7-9,TGTGCCAGCAGCTTACGGACCTACACTGAAGCTTTCTTT,CASSLRTYTEAFF
NA,TRBD2,TRBJ2-2,TRBV6-2/TRBV6-3,TGTGCCAGCAGTAAAGGACTAGCTGCCACCGGGGAGCTGTTTTTT,CASSKGLAATGELFF
many,NA,TRBJ1-5,TRBV7-8,TGTGCCAGCAGCTTAGCAGGGAATCGGCCCCAGCATTTT,CASSLAGNRPQHF
NA,NA,TRBJ2-7,TRBV7-2,TGTGCCAGCAGCCAATCAAGACTTAACTACGAGCAGTACTTC,CASSQSRLNYEQYF
few,NA,TRBJ2-7,TRBV7-2,TGTGCCAGCAGCTTATATCTGGGTAGTACGTCCTACGAGCAGTACTTC,CASSLYLGSTSYEQYF
NA,NA,TRBJ1-1,TRBV2,TGTGCCAGCTCCTGGGCTAAGACTGAAGCTTTCTTT,CASSWAKTEAFF
few,TRBD2,TRBJ2-1,TRBV7-4,TGTGCCAGCAGCTTATTTCCGGGAGGGCTTCCTGAGCAGTTCTTC,CASSLFPGGLPEQFF
NA,NA,TRBJ1-6,TRBV20-1,TGCAGTGCTAGAGACAGTCTTCTAACACCCCTCCACTTT,CSARDSLLTPLHF
many,NA,TRBJ1-4,TRBV7-4,TGTGCCAGCAGCTTAATAGTGGGCTTGTCTTTAATTATAGATGAAAAACTGTTTTTT,CASSLIVGLSLIIDEKLFF
NA,NA,TRBJ2-3,TRBV12-3/TRBV12-4,TGTGCCAGCAGTTTAGCGGGAGGACACAGAAGCACAGATACGCAGTATTTT,CASSLAGGHRSTDTQYF
NA,NA,TRBJ2-4,TRBV28,TGTGCCAGCAGTTTAGGTGCCTCCAGAGCCATTCAGTACTTC,CASSLGASRAIQYF
few,NA,TRBJ2-1,TRBV7-9,TGTGCCAGCAGCCCTAGAACCAGGGACGGAAGAGGTGGAAGGGGATCCTACAATGAGCAGTTCTTC,CASSPRTRDGRGGRGSYNEQFF
few,NA,TRBJ1-4,TRBV4-3,TGCGCCAGCAGTCAGCAAACCGTTCTCGGACAGCGAAATGAAAAACTGTTTTTT,CASSQQTVLGQRNEKLFF
NA,NA,TRBJ2-1,TRBV24-1,TGTGCCACCAGTGATTTGAGGTACAATGAGCAGTTCTTC,CATSDLRYNEQFF
NA,NA,TRBJ2-7,TRBV10-3,TGTGCCATCAGTGAAGCGACTAGAACATACGAGCAGTACTTC,CAISEATRTYEQYF
NA,NA,TRBJ2-2,TRBV5-1,TGCGCCAGCAGCTTGGCCGCTAAGAACACCGGGGAGCTGTTTTTT,CASSLAAKNTGELFF
NA,NA,TRBJ1-3,TRBV7-2,TGTGCCAGCAGCTTATACGGTCTCGTGGGGGCCTCTGGAAACACCATATATTTT,CASSLYGLVGASGNTIYF
NA,NA,TRBJ1-1,TRBV5-4,TGTGCCAGCAGCTCTGGACATCTAGATGAAGCTTTCTTT,CASSSGHLDEAFF
many,TRBD2,TRBJ2-3,TRBV7-2,TGTGCCAGCAGCACCTTTGGCGGGGGGAGCACAGATACGCAGTATTTT,CASSTFGGGSTDTQYF
NA,TRBD2,TRBJ2-3,TRBV7-2,TGTGCCAGCAGCTGGGGGGGTACCACAGATACGCAGTATTTT,CASSWGGTTDTQYF